The entry that follows covers one T cell receptor beta chain sequence. Antigen specificity is unknown. This same CDR3 is encoded by further DNA sequences in the sample. Several immunoSEQ plates held equal portions of the genomic DNA taken from each subset. The protocol was immunoSEQ multiplex PCR, while the TCRdb copy is restricted to in-frame clones and leaves out a portion. Of 1.5 million to 1.9 million clones listed, 95% to 99% are singletons. These data come from a study of shared clonotypes between healthy human individuals. In the study overall: Each donor contributed plates that comprised three CD4 naive, three CD4 memory, two CD8 naive and one CD8 memory. General observations from the study: In contrast to clonotypes shared by all four donors, non-shared clonotypes had lower generation probabilities.

The V end lost 4 bases, the J end lost 4 bases, and 8 bases lay between the germline ends. CDR3 length equals 12 residues. Per germline, CDR1 SNHLY and CDR2 FYNNEI. CD4+ cells yielded CD45RA+ naive and CD45RA-negative memory subsets. This TCR was recovered from a young man in good health. This chain connects TRBV2 to TRBJ2-7; D remains unclear. Sequenced material: naive CD4+ T cells sorted from blood. Subset defined: CD45RA+ positively selected. The CDR3 protein is CASSVTGYEQYF. Written as DNA, the CDR3 is TGTGCCAGCAGTGTTACCGGATACGAGCAGTACTTC.